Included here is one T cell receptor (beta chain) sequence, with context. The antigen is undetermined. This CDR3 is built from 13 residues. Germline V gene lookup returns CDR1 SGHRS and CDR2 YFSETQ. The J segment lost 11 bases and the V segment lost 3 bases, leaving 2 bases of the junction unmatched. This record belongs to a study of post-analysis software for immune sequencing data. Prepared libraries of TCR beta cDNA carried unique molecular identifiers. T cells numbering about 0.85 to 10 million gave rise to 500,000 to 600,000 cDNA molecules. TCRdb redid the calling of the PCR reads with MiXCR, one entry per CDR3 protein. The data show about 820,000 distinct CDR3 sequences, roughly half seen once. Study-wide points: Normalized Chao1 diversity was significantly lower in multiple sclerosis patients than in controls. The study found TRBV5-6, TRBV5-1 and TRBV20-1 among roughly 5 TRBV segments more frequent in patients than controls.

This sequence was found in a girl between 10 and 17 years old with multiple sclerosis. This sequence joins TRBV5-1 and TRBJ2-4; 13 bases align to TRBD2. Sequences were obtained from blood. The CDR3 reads CASSWGLAGLQYF. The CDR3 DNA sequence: TGCGCCAGCAGCTGGGGACTAGCGGGACTTCAGTACTTC. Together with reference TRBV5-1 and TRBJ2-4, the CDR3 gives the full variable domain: KAGVTQTPRYLIKTRGQQVTLSCSPISGHRSVSWYQQTPGQGLQFLFEYFSETQRNKGNFPGRFSGRQFSNSRSEMNVSTLELGDSALYLCASSWGLAGLQYFGAGTRLSVL.